Shown below are 2 T cell receptor beta chains from a single sample sequenced in a study of blood T cell repertoires in COVID-19 (dated by TCRdb to between 2020 and 2021). Libraries were made using the immunoSEQ multiplex PCR assay. Here the immuneACCESS table is served through TCRdb, limited to in-frame sequences with V and J called. Missing clones are a known gap in these copies; in checked studies unresolved V genes cover under half, and the rest lacks a known reason. A total of about 280,000 clones appear in this sample, about 83% of them only once. The ten largest clones represent over 9% of the sample. Sequencing was performed on peripheral blood. These receptors came from a woman in her forties or fifties who had recovered from COVID-19.

J is TRBJ2-1 and V is TRBV6-1; 8 bases line up with TRBD2. V was clipped by 1 base and J by 5 bases; unmatched bases: 4. The CDR3 has 15 residues. Germline CDR1 reads MNHNS; CDR2 reads SASEGT. The CDR3 DNA reads as TGTGCCAGCAGTGAAGAGCGGGGGAGCAACAATGAGCAGTTCTTC. This gives the protein CASSEERGSNNEQFF.

This chain joins TRBV12-5 and TRBJ1-5; D unclear. Germline CDR1 reads LGHNT; CDR2 reads FRNRAP. The V end lost 2 bases, the J end lost 1 base, and 12 bases lay between the germline ends. The CDR3 length is 16 residues. Here the CDR3 DNA reads TGTGCTAGTGGTTTGATGGGCGGGCAGAGCAATCAGCCCCAGCATTTT. It is translated as CASGLMGGQSNQPQHF. Full variable domain (remainder filled in from reference TRBV12-5 and TRBJ1-5): DARVTQTPRHKVTEMGQEVTMRCQPILGHNTVFWYRQTMMQGLELLAYFRNRAPLDDSGMPKDRFSAEMPDATLATLKIQPSEPRDSAVYFCASGLMGGQSNQPQHFGDGTRLSIL.